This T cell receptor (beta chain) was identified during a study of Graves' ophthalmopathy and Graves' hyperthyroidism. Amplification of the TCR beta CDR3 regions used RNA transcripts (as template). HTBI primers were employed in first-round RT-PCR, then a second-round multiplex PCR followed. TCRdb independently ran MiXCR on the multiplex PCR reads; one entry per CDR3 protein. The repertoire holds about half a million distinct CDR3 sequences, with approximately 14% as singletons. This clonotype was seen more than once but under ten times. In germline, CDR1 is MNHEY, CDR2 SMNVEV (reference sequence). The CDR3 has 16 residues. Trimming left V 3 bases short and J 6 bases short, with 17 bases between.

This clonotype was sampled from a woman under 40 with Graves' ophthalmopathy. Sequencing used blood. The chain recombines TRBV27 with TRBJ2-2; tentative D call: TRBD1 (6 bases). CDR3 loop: CASSFWQGWSPGELFF. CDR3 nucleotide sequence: TGTGCCAGCAGTTTCTGGCAGGGGTGGAGTCCCGGGGAGCTGTTTTTT.